A single sample is the source of the 9 T cell receptor beta chains below, sequenced in a study of radiotherapy plus CTLA-4 blockade in lung cancer (dated by TCRdb to 2016 to 2019). The receptor library was made with the immunoSEQ multiplex PCR assay. TCRdb obtained this table from immuneACCESS and retained in-frame rearrangements with V and J assigned. These tables miss some clones; where compared with another copy, unresolved V genes account for less than half of the shortfall, and the remainder is unexplained. Counted in this sample were about 62,000 clones; 76% of them appeared once. Of the sample, approximately 2.8% falls within the top ten clones. This sample comprised peripheral blood, obtained from a patient treated with radiotherapy plus ipilimumab. The receptors were gathered from a human donor with non-small cell lung cancer who had a complete response to radiotherapy plus ipilimumab.

The V gene is TRBV11-2, the J gene TRBJ2-2; TRBD2 matches 13 bases. From germline, CDR1 is SGHAT and CDR2 FQNNGV. This CDR3 has 18 residues. Trimming at V came to 1 base and at J to 2 bases, leaving 4 bases not matched to a gene. CDR3 bases: TGTGCCAGCAGCTTAGGGGGACTAGCGGGGAAAAACACCGGGGAGCTGTTTTTT. This translates into CASSLGGLAGKNTGELFF.

J is TRBJ1-5 and V is TRBV19; 8 positions match TRBD1. This CDR3 is built from 18 residues. J lost 0 bases, V lost 0 bases, and 7 bases had no gene match. Germline lookup yields CDR1 LNHDA and CDR2 SQIVND (reference sequence). Written as DNA, the CDR3 is TGTGCCAGTAGTATAGATCTGAGACAGGGGCCTAGCAATCAGCCCCAGCATTTT. Translating gives CASSIDLRQGPSNQPQHF.

The gene calls are TRBV2 and TRBJ2-1; 7 bases map to TRBD2. Per the germline V gene, CDR1 is SNHLY and CDR2 is FYNNEI. V trimming: 6 bases; J trimming: 8 bases; junction bases outside the gene matches: 16. The CDR3 is made up of 16 amino acids. CDR3 nucleotide sequence: TGTGCCAGCAGCCCCCCCGGTGCGGGAGTGGGTCATGAGCAGTTCTTC. It specifies CASSPPGAGVGHEQFF.

This chain uses TRBV27 with TRBJ2-7, with 8 bases that match TRBD1. CDR3 size: 17 residues. V dropped 4 bases and J dropped 0; count of bases not matched to a gene: 11. The germline CDR1 and CDR2 sequences are MNHEY and SMNVEV (reference sequence). CDR3 sequence (DNA): TGTGCCAGCAGTTCCCCCCCGGGGACAGGACCCTCCTACGAGCAGTACTTC. The encoded protein is CASSSPPGTGPSYEQYF.

The gene calls are TRBV19 and TRBJ2-3; 14 bases match TRBD2. V trimming: 0 bases; J trimming: 4 bases; junction bases outside the gene matches: 9. Germline V gives CDR1 LNHDA, CDR2 SQIVND (reference sequence). This CDR3 spans 19 amino acids. DNA of the CDR3: TGTGCCAGTAGTATAGAGGGGACTAGCGGGAGACCCCTGCCAGATACGCAGTATTTT. As protein: CASSIEGTSGRPLPDTQYF.

The genes are TRBV11-2 and TRBJ2-2; weak D call: TRBD2 (6 bases). The germline V and J ends were trimmed by 5 bases and 4 bases, with 14 bases remaining between them. Germline V gene data show CDR1 as SGHAT and CDR2 as FQNNGV. The CDR3 sequence is 15 residues long. CDR3 region: CASSPHLGGTGELFF. In DNA, the CDR3 is TGTGCCAGCAGCCCCCATCTGGGGGGCACCGGGGAGCTGTTTTTT.

The chain combines TRBV9 with TRBJ1-1; D remains unclear. V lost 4 bases and J lost 2, with 15 bases in between. The germline CDR1 and CDR2 sequences are SGDLS and YYNGEE. CDR3 length: 15 residues. CDR3: CASSPLGSPNTEAFF. CDR3 bases: TGTGCCAGCAGCCCTTTGGGCAGCCCAAACACTGAAGCTTTCTTT.

This chain connects TRBV28 to TRBJ2-1; D unclear. CDR3 length: 14 amino acids. Germline assignment: CDR1 MDHEN and CDR2 SYDVKM. Trimming cost V 6 bases and J 0 bases, with 9 bases left between them. CDR3 DNA sequence: TGTGCCAGCAGAACCGGGTACTCCTACAATGAGCAGTTCTTC. The encoded protein is CASRTGYSYNEQFF.

This clone was recorded only once. The gene calls are TRBV2 and TRBJ2-4, with D uncertain. The CDR3 loop spans 18 amino acids. Trimming pared 5 bases from V and 0 bases from J, leaving 20 bases between. CDR1 and CDR2 from the germline V gene are SNHLY and FYNNEI. CDR3 amino acids: CASSNNDISSVAKNIQYF. The CDR3 region has the DNA TGTGCCAGCAGTAACAACGACATTTCATCCGTAGCCAAAAACATTCAGTACTTC.